Included here is one T cell receptor beta chain sequence, with context. Its antigen is still unknown. The data derive from a study of cytomegalovirus exposure and HLA in healthy donors. The primer mix had 60 Vbeta and 13 Jbeta primers. TCRdb's table, derived via immunoSEQ multiplex PCR, lists solely in-frame clones and lacks some. The data show approximately 200,000 clones, around 79% seen once. Study results and limitations: In vitro experiments confirmed that a few CMV-associated chains were specific for CMV antigens.

Sequenced input: PBMCs. This clonotype was obtained from a young woman in good health and CMV-seronegative.

The CDR3 here is CASSPVVSTDTQYF. The CDR3 DNA follows: TGTGCCAGCAGCCCTGTAGTTAGCACAGATACGCAGTATTTT. The gene calls are TRBV7-9 and TRBJ2-3; D call uncertain. Germline assignment: CDR1 SEHNR and CDR2 FQNEAQ (reference sequence). The V end was cut by 5 bases, the J end by 0 bases, with 9 bases between. This CDR3 has 14 amino acids. Full variable domain (missing parts from reference TRBV7-9 and TRBJ2-3): DTGVSQNPRHKITKRGQNVTFRCDPISEHNRLYWYRQTLGQGPEFLTYFQNEAQLEKSRLLSDRFSAERPKGSFSTLEIQRTEQGDSAMYLCASSPVVSTDTQYFGPGTRLTVL.